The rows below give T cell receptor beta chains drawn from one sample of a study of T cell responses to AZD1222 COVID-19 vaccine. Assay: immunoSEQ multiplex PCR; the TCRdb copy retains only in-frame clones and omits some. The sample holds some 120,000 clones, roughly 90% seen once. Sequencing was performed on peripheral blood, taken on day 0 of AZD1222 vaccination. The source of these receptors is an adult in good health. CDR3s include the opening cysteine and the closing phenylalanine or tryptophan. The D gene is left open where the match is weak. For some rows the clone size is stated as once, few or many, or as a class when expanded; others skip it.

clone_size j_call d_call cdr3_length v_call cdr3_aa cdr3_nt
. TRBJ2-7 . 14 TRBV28 CASRATGTSYEQYF TGTGCCAGCAGGGCGACAGGAACCTCCTACGAGCAGTACTTC
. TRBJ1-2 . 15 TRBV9 CASSVVGGHGYGYTF TGTGCCAGCAGCGTAGTCGGGGGGCACGGGTATGGCTACACCTTC
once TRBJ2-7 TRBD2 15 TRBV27 CASSLRGGRTYEQYF TGTGCCAGCAGTTTAAGGGGCGGGAGAACCTACGAGCAGTACTTC
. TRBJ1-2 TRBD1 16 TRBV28 CASSLPGLGQGDGYTF TGTGCCAGCAGTTTACCGGGGCTTGGACAGGGCGATGGCTACACCTTC
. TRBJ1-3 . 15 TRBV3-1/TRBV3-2 CASSQFDRTRNTIYF TGTGCCAGCAGCCAATTCGACAGGACCCGAAACACCATATATTTT
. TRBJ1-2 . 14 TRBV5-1 CASSQDVGDGGYTF TGCGCCAGCAGCCAGGATGTCGGGGATGGTGGCTACACCTTC
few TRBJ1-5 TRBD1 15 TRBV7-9 CASSLGTGYNQPQHF TGTGCCAGCAGCCTAGGGACAGGTTACAATCAGCCCCAGCATTTT
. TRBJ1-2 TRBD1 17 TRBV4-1 CASSRRTGVGENYGYTF TGCGCCAGCAGCCGTCGGACAGGGGTTGGGGAGAACTATGGCTACACCTTC
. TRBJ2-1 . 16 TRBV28 CASSLVSGGSYNEQFF TGTGCCAGCAGTTTGGTTTCTGGGGGGTCCTACAATGAGCAGTTCTTC
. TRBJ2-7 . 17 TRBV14 CASSQGIRGVLTYEQYF TGTGCCAGCAGCCAAGGTATTAGAGGGGTCCTAACCTACGAGCAGTACTTC
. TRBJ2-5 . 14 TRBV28 CASSLPQGVGTQYF TGTGCCAGCTCTTTACCACAGGGTGTCGGGACCCAGTACTTC
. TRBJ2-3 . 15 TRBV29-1 CSAMRSGHLGDTQYF TGCAGCGCCATGAGATCTGGCCACCTGGGAGATACGCAGTATTTT
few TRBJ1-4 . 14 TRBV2 CASSEARVGRKLFF TGTGCCAGCAGTGAAGCAAGAGTAGGTCGGAAACTGTTTTTT
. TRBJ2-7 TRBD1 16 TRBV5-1 CASSLTLGTGYNEQYF TGCGCCAGCAGCTTGACCTTAGGGACAGGGTACAACGAGCAGTACTTC
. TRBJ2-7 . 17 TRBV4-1 CASSQLPGRAAHYEQYF TGCGCCAGCAGCCAATTACCCGGTAGGGCAGCCCACTACGAGCAGTACTTC
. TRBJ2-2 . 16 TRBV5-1 CASSLAATANTGELFF TGCGCCAGCAGCTTGGCTGCGACAGCGAACACCGGGGAGCTGTTTTTT
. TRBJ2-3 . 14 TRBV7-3 CASSLTGVADTQYF TGTGCCAGCAGCTTAACGGGGGTAGCAGATACGCAGTATTTT
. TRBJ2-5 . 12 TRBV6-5 CASSPGQETQYF TGTGCCAGCAGTCCGGGGCAAGAGACCCAGTACTTC
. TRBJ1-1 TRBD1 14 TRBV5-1 CASSTDRQNTEAFF TGCGCCAGCAGCACGGACAGGCAGAACACTGAAGCTTTCTTT
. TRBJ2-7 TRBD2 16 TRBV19 CASSTTSGGVSYEQYF TGTGCCAGTAGTACGACTAGCGGAGGGGTCTCCTACGAGCAGTACTTC
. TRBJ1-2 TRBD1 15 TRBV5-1 CASSDTGGNNYGYTF TGCGCCAGCAGCGACACAGGGGGCAATAACTATGGCTACACCTTC
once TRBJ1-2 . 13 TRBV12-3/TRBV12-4 CASRADGNYGYTF TGTGCCAGCAGGGCTGACGGAAACTATGGCTACACCTTC
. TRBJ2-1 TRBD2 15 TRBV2 CASSKLATLEHEQFF TGTGCCAGCAGTAAACTAGCGACCCTTGAACATGAGCAGTTCTTC
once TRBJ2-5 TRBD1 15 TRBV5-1 CASSWGDRGRETQYF TGCGCCAGCAGCTGGGGGGACAGGGGCCGGGAGACCCAGTACTTC
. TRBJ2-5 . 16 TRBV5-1 CASSLGGHREQETQYF TGCGCCAGCAGCTTGGGGGGACACAGGGAACAAGAGACCCAGTACTTC
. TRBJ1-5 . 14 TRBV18 CASSPGFGDQPQHF TGTGCCAGCTCACCAGGGTTCGGCGATCAGCCCCAGCATTTT
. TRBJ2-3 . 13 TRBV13 CASSLGASDTQYF TGTGCCAGCAGCCTGGGGGCCTCAGATACGCAGTATTTT
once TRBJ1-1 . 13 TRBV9 CASSWTENTEAFF TGTGCCAGCAGCTGGACAGAGAACACTGAAGCTTTCTTT